This T cell receptor (beta chain) was captured by sequencing in a study of OX40 agonist ivuxolimab in advanced cancers. Study as a whole: From about 23 to 85 years was the age range, with a mean of around 54 years, and around 83% were male.

Looked up from germline, CDR1 is SGHNT and CDR2 is YYREEE (reference sequence). The CDR3 has 13 residues. Comments on this clone: Its antigen is unidentified. One junction end disagrees with the germline gene, perhaps due to a read error.

The repertoire was sequenced with immunoSEQ multiplex PCR; TCRdb's copy has only in-frame clones and lacks some. The sample lists 25,000 to 30,000 clones; over 80% were seen once. Study-wide results and limits: More expanded clones were found, on average, in CD8+ than in CD4+ T cells. At 0.1 to 3.0 mg/kg, CD4+ and CD8+ blood T cells expanded clonally by week 6. Determination of antigen specificity was not performed for the expanded peripheral T cells.

The clonotype comes from an adult with an advanced solid tumor such as melanoma, head and neck, liver or kidney cancer. The gene calls are TRBV5-4 and TRBJ1-1; no clear D. The source was CD4+ or CD8+ T cells sorted from blood, collected in a trial of the OX40 agonist ivuxolimab. The CDR3 sequence: CASGLGVNTEAFF. The CDR3 DNA is TGTGCCAGCGGCTTGGGAGTGAACACTGAAGCTTTCTTT.